This TCR beta chain emerged from a study of blood T cell repertoires in COVID-19. CDR1 MRHNA and CDR2 SNTAGT come from the germline V gene. The CDR3 runs to 16 residues. Losses at the gene ends were 3 bases for V and 2 bases for J; bases not matched to a gene: 6. Profiling relied on immunoSEQ multiplex PCR, and the TCRdb table lists in-frame clones only, not all of them. The repertoire holds tens of thousands of clones, with roughly 80% as singletons. Sequencing used peripheral blood. J is TRBJ2-3 and V is TRBV6-4; TRBD2 matches at 9 bases. The receptor was derived from a man aged 55 to 70 with acute or convalescent COVID-19. In DNA, the CDR3 is TGTGCCAGCAGTGATTCACCTAGCGGGAACACAGATACGCAGTATTTT. Its protein product is CASSDSPSGNTDTQYF.